This is a list of T cell receptor beta chains from one sample in a study of blood T cells in healthy people across ages. TCRdb analysed the 5' RACE reads with MiXCR anew, one entry per CDR3 protein. The sample has around 800,000 distinct CDR3 sequences; 40% to 50% are singletons. Sequencing was carried out using blood. The origin of the receptors is a man aged 55 to 70 in good health. Each CDR3 is given with its conserved first and last residue. Fields, in order: V gene, J gene, clone size, D gene, CDR3 protein, CDR3 DNA. The D gene is left open where the match is weak. Rows may omit the clone size; those that give it use once, few, many or a size class.

TRBV29-1	TRBJ2-6	NA	NA	CSVGTTRGAGANVLTF	TGCAGCGTCGGGACAACCAGAGGAGCTGGGGCCAACGTCCTGACTTTC
TRBV20-1	TRBJ1-2	NA	TRBD1	CSAPPGQGVGYTF	TGCAGTGCTCCCCCAGGACAGGGAGTTGGCTACACCTTC
TRBV20-1	TRBJ1-1	NA	NA	CSAGGHSMNTEAFF	TGCAGTGCTGGGGGACACTCCATGAACACTGAAGCTTTCTTT
TRBV5-1	TRBJ2-3	NA	NA	CASSFGSRRTDTQYF	TGCGCCAGCAGCTTTGGATCCAGAAGGACAGATACGCAGTATTTT
TRBV7-2	TRBJ2-6	NA	NA	CASSQGGGEYGANVLTF	TGTGCCAGCAGCCAGGGTGGGGGAGAGTATGGGGCCAACGTCCTGACTTTC
TRBV7-9	TRBJ1-5	NA	NA	CASSSNSRVGQPQHF	TGTGCCAGCAGCTCAAATTCACGGGTGGGGCAGCCCCAGCATTTT
TRBV20-1	TRBJ1-1	NA	NA	CSAPRGFEAFF	TGCAGTGCCCCTCGGGGATTTGAAGCTTTCTTT
TRBV7-2	TRBJ2-5	NA	TRBD2	CASRLAGGPRTQYF	TGTGCCAGCAGGCTAGCGGGGGGCCCGCGGACCCAGTACTTC
TRBV7-2	TRBJ1-4	once	NA	CASSLVVGSGEKLFF	TGTGCCAGCAGCTTAGTTGTGGGCTCGGGTGAAAAACTGTTTTTT
TRBV7-2	TRBJ2-6	NA	NA	CASSLMSLSGANVLTF	TGTGCCAGCAGCTTAATGTCCCTCTCTGGGGCCAACGTCCTGACTTTC
TRBV20-1	TRBJ1-4	NA	NA	CSARVAANEKLFF	TGCAGTGCTAGAGTGGCAGCTAATGAAAAACTGTTTTTT
TRBV10-3	TRBJ2-5	few	NA	CAITSAIQETQYF	TGTGCCATCACCTCGGCCATCCAAGAGACCCAGTACTTC